This T cell receptor (beta chain) was sequenced during a study of T cell changes during pregnancy in multiple sclerosis. Data came from immunoSEQ multiplex PCR; TCRdb stores just in-frame clones and leaves some out. The data contain 30,000 to 35,000 clones, around 90% of them seen just once; the ten biggest clones take up 0.7% to 0.75%. The length of the CDR3 is 15 residues. CDR1 is KGHSH, CDR2 LQKENI, per germline. V was trimmed by 6 bases and J by 0 bases, leaving 13 bases between them. V and J are TRBV18 and TRBJ2-3, with unresolved D. This TCR came from a female donor in good health, enrolled as a control in a pregnancy study. The source was CD4+ T cells from peripheral blood mononuclear cells, collected in the first trimester of pregnancy. CDR3 amino acids: CASSQTVESTDTQYF. Written as DNA, the CDR3 is TGTGCCAGCTCCCAAACGGTCGAGAGCACAGATACGCAGTATTTT.